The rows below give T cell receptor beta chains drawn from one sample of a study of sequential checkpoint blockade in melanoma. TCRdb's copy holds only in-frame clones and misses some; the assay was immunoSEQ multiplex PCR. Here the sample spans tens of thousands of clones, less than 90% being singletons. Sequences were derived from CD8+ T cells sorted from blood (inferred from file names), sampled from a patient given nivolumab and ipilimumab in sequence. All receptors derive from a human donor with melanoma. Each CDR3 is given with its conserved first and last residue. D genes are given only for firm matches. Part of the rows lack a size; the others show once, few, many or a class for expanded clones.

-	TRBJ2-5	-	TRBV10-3	CAISESAGRTETQYF	TGTGCCATCAGTGAGTCGGCGGGACGTACCGAGACCCAGTACTTC
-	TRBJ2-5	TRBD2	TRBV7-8	CASSFDGGASETQYF	TGTGCCAGCAGCTTTGACGGGGGGGCGTCGGAGACCCAGTACTTC
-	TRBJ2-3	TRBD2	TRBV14	CASSHLPGASGRGDTQYF	TGTGCCAGCAGCCACCTCCCTGGGGCTAGCGGGAGGGGTGATACGCAGTATTTT
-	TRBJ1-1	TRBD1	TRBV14	CASSPLTGAATEAFF	TGTGCCAGCAGTCCCCTGACAGGGGCGGCCACTGAAGCTTTCTTT
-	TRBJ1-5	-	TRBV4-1	CASSPQVSNQPQHF	TGCGCCAGCAGCCCACAGGTTAGCAATCAGCCCCAGCATTTT
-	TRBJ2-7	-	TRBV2	CASSQSEQYF	TGTGCCAGTTCCCAGTCCGAGCAGTACTTC
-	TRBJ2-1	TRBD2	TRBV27	CASSLPRGLAGSNEQFF	TGTGCCAGCAGTTTACCGAGGGGACTAGCGGGATCTAATGAGCAGTTCTTC
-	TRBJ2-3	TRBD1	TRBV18	CASSPLDRDFTDTQYF	TGTGCCAGCTCACCCTTGGACAGGGACTTCACAGATACGCAGTACTTT
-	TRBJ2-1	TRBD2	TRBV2	CASSEGLNAYNEQFF	TGTGCCAGCAGTGAGGGACTAAACGCTTACAATGAGCAGTTCTTC
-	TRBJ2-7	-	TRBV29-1	CSVEEQGTYEQYF	TGCAGCGTTGAAGAACAGGGAACCTACGAGCAGTACTTC
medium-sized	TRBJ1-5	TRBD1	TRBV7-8	CASSTRQGPSQPQHF	TGTGCCAGCAGCACCCGACAGGGTCCCAGCCAGCCCCAGCATTTT
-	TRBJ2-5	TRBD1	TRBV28	CASSLSTGEETQYF	TGTGCCAGCAGTTTATCGACAGGGGAAGAGACCCAGTACTTC
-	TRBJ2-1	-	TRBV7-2	CASSLVRGAYSYNEQFF	TGTGCCAGCAGCTTAGTCAGGGGCGCCTACTCCTACAATGAGCAGTTCTTC
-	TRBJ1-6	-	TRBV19	CASSPSGSYNSPLHF	TGTGCCAGTAGTCCGTCGGGCTCCTATAATTCACCCCTCCACTTT
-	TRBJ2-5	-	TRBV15	CATSGRDTKETQYF	TGTGCCACCAGCGGCCGGGACACCAAAGAGACCCAGTACTTC
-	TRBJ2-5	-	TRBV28	CASSQLTRGKTQYF	TGTGCCAGCAGTCAGCTGACTCGTGGCAAGACCCAGTACTTC
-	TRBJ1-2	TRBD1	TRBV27	CASSPRGGYNYGYTF	TGTGCCAGCAGCCCCCGAGGGGGCTACAACTATGGCTACACCTTC
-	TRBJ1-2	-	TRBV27	CASSSSKGQPGGYTF	-
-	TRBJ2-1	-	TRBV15	CATSRVGQQFF	TGTGCCACCAGCAGAGTGGGCCAGCAGTTCTTC
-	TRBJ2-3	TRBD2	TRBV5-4	CASSHGTSVADTQYF	TGTGCCAGCAGCCACGGGACTAGCGTTGCAGATACGCAGTATTTT
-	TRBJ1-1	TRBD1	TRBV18	CASSPGQGNTEAFF	TGTGCCAGCTCACCTGGACAGGGGAACACTGAAGCTTTCTTT
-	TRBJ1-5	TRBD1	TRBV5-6	CASSYRDSSNQPQHF	TGTGCCAGCAGTTACAGGGACAGTAGCAATCAGCCCCAGCATTTT
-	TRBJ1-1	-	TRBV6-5	CASSYAEGSPEAFF	TGTGCCAGCAGTTACGCGGAGGGTAGCCCTGAAGCTTTCTTT
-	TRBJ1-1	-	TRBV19	CASRTGWPFF	TGTGCCAGTAGGACAGGCTGGCCTTTCTTT
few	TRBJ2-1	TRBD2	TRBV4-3	CASSQGRGLAGGNEQFF	TGCGCCAGCAGCCAGGGGCGGGGATTAGCGGGGGGCAATGAGCAGTTCTTC
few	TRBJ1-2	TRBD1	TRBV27	CASSLIQGGGGYTF	TGTGCCAGCAGTTTGATACAGGGGGGTGGGGGCTACACCTTC
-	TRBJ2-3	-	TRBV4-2	CASSQDDLDYTDTQYF	TGTGCCAGCAGCCAAGATGATCTGGACTACACAGATACGCAGTATTTT